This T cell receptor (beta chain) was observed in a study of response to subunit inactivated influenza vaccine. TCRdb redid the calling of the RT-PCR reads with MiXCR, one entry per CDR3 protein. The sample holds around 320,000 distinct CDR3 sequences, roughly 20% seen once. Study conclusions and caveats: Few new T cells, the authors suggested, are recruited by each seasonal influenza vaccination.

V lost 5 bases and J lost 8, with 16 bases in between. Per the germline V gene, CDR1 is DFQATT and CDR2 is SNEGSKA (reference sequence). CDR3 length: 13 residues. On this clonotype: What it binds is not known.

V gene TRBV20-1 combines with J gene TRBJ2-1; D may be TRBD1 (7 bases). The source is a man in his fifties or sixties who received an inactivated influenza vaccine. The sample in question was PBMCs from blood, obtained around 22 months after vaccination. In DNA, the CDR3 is TGCAGTGCTTGGGCAGGGGGAGGCTATGAGCAGTTCTTC. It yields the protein CSAWAGGGYEQFF.